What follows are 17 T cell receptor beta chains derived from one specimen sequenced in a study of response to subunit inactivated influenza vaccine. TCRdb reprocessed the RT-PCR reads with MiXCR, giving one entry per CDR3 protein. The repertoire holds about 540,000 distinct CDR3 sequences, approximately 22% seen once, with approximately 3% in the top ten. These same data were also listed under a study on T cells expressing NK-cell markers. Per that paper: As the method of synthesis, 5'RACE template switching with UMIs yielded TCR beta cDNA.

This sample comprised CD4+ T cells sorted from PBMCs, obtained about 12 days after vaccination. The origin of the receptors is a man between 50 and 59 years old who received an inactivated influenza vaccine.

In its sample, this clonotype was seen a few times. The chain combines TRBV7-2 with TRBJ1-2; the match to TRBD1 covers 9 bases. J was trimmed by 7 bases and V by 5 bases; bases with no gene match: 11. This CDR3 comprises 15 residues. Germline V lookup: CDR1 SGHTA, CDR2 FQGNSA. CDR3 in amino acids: CASSLRTGGSSGYTF. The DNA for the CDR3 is TGTGCCAGCAGCCTTCGAACAGGGGGCAGTAGTGGCTACACCTTC.

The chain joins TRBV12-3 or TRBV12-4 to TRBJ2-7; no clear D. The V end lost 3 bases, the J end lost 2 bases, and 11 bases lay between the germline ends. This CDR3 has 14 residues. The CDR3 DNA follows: TGTGCCAGCAGTTTTCAACCCAATACCTACGAGCAGTACTTC. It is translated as CASSFQPNTYEQYF.

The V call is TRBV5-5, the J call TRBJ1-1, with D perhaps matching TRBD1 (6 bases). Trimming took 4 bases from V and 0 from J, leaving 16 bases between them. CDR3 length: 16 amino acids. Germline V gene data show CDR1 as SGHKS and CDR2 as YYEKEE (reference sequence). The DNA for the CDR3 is TGTGCCAGCAGCCCTGAGGGACAAGCATTGAACACTGAAGCTTTCTTT. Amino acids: CASSPEGQALNTEAFF.

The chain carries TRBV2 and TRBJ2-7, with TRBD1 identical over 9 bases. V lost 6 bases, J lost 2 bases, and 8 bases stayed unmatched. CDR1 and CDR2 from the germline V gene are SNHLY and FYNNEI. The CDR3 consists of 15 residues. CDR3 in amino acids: CASRPRDRATYEQYF. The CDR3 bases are TGTGCCAGCAGGCCCCGGGACAGGGCCACCTACGAGCAGTACTTC.

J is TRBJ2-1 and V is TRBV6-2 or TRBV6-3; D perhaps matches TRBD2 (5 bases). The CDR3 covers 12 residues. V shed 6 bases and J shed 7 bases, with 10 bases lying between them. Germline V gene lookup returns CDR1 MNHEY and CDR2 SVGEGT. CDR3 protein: CASRDSRNEQFF. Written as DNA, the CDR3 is TGTGCCAGCAGGGACTCTAGGAATGAGCAGTTCTTC.

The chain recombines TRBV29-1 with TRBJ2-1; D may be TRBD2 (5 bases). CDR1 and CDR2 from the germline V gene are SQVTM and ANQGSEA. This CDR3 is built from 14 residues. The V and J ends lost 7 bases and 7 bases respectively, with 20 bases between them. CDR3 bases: TGCAGCGCTCGCATCCAAGCGGCGTCGAATGAGCAGTTCTTC. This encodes CSARIQAASNEQFF.

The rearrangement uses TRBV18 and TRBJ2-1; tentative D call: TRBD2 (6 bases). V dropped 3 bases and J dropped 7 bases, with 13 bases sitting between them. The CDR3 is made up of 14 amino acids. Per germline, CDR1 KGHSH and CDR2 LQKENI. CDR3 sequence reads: CASSPKGRDNEQFF. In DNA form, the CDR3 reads TGTGCCAGCTCACCTAAAGGGCGGGATAATGAGCAGTTCTTC.

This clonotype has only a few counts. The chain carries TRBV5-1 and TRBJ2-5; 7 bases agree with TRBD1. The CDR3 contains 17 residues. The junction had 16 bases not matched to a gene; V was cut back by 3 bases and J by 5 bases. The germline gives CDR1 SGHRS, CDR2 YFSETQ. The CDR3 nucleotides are TGCGCCAGCAGCTCCGGGACAGACTACTGGGGACGGGAGACCCAGTACTTC. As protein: CASSSGTDYWGRETQYF.

The CDR3: CAWSVLSASYNEQFF. The DNA for the CDR3 is TGTGCCTGGAGTGTACTAAGCGCCTCCTACAATGAGCAGTTCTTC. This chain connects TRBV30 to TRBJ2-1; D remains ambiguous. Trimming took 0 bases from V and 0 from J, leaving 9 bases between them. This CDR3 region has 15 residues. CDR1 is GTSNPN and CDR2 is SVGIG in the germline V gene (reference sequence).

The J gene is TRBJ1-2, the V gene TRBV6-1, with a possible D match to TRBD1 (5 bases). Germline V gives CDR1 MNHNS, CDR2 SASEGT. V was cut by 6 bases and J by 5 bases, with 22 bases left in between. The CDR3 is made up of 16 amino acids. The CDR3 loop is CASSPDRQLSFYGYTF. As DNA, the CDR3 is TGTGCCAGCAGCCCGGACCGACAGTTGTCTTTTTATGGCTACACCTTC.

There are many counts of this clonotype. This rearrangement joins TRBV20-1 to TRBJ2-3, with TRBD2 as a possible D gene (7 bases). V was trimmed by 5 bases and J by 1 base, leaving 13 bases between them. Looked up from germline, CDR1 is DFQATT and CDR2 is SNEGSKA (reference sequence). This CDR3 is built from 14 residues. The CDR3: CSAARGGRTDTQYF. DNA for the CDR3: TGCAGTGCTGCCCGCGGGGGCCGCACAGATACGCAGTATTTT.

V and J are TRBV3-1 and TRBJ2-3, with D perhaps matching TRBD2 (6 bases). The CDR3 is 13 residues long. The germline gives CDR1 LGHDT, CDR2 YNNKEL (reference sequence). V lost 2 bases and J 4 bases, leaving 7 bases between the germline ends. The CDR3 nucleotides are TGTGCCAGCAGCCAAAGCGGGCCAGATACGCAGTATTTT. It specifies CASSQSGPDTQYF.

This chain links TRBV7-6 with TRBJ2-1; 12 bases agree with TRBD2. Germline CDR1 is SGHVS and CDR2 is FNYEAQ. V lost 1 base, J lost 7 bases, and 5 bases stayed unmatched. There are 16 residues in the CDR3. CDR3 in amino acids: CASSLGTSGMGNEQFF. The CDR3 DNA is TGTGCCAGCAGCTTAGGGACTAGCGGGATGGGGAATGAGCAGTTCTTC.

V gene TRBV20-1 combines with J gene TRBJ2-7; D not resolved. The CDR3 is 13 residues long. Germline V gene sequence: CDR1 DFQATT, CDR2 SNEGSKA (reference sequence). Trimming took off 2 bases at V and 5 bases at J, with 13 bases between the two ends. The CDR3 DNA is TGCAGTGCTAGAAGGACGGTGGTCCACGAGCAGTACTTC. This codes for CSARRTVVHEQYF.

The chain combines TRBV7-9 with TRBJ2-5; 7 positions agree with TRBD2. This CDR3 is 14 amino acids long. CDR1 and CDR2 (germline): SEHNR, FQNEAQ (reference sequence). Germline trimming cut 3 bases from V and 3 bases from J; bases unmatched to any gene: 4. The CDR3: CASSFRLAEETQYF. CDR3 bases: TGTGCCAGCAGCTTTAGACTAGCCGAAGAGACCCAGTACTTC.

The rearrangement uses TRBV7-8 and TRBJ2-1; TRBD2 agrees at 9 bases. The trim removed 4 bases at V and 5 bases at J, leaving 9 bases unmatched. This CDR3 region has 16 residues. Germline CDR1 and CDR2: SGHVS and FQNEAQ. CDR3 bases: TGTGCCAGCAGCTCCCTTTCTAGCGGGATACACAATGAGCAGTTCTTC. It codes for CASSSLSSGIHNEQFF. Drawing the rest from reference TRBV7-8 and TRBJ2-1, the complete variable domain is GAGVSQSPRYKVAKRGQDVALRCDPISGHVSLFWYQQALGQGPEFLTYFQNEAQLDKSGLPSDRFFAERPEGSVSTLKIQRTQQEDSAVYLCASSSLSSGIHNEQFFGPGTRLTVL.

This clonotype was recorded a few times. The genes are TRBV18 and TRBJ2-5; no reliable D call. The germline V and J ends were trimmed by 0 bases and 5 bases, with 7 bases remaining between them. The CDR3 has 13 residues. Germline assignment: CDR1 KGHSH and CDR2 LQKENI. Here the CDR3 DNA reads TGTGCCAGCTCACCACCGGAGCTCGAGACCCAGTACTTC. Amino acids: CASSPPELETQYF.